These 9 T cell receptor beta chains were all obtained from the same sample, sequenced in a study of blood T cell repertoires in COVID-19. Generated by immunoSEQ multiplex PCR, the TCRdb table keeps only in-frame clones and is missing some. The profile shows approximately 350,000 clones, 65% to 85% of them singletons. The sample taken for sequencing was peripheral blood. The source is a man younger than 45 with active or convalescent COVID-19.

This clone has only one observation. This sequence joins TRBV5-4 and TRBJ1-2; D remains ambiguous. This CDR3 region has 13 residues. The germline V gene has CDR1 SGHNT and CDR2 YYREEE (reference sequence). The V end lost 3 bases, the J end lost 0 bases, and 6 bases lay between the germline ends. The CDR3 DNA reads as TGTGCCAGCAGCTCCGGTGCTAACTATGGCTACACCTTC. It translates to CASSSGANYGYTF.

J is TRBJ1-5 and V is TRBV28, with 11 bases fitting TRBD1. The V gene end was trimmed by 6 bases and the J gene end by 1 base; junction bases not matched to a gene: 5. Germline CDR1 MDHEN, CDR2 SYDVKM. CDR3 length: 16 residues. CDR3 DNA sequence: TGTGCCAGCAGCCCGGGGACAGGGGGGAGCAATCAGCCCCAGCATTTT. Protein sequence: CASSPGTGGSNQPQHF.

The CDR3 spells CASSQEGGWGGYTF. The CDR3 DNA reads as TGTGCCAGCAGCCAAGAAGGGGGCTGGGGTGGCTACACCTTC. This chain links TRBV3-1 (or the pseudogene TRBV3-2) with TRBJ1-2, with 7 bases that match TRBD1. Germline V lookup: CDR1 LGHDT, CDR2 YNNKEL (reference sequence). The CDR3 is made up of 14 amino acids. V gave up 0 bases and J gave up 7 bases; unmatched junction bases: 5.

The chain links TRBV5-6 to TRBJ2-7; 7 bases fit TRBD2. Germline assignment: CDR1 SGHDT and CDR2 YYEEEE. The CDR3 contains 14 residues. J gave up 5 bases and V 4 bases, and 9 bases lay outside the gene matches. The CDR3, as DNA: TGTGCCAGCAGCCTTGGGAGGGGAAGGAACGAGCAGTACTTC. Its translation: CASSLGRGRNEQYF.

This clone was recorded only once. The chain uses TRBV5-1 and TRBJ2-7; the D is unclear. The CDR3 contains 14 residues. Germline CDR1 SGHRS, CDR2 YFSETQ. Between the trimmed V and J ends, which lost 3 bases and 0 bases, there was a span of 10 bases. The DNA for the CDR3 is TGCGCCAGCAGCTCGCTCGACACCTCCTACGAGCAGTACTTC. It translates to CASSSLDTSYEQYF.

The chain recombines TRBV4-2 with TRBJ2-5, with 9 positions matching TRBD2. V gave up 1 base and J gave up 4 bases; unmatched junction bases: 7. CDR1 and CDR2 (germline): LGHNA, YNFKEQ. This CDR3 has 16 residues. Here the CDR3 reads CASSQVASGEGETQYF. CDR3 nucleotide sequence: TGTGCCAGCAGCCAAGTTGCTAGCGGGGAGGGAGAGACCCAGTACTTC.

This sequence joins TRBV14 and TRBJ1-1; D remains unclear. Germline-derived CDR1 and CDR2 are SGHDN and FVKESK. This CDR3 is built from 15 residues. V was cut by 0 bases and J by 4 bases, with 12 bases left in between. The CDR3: CASSQEGRRRTEAFF. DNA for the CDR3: TGTGCCAGCAGCCAAGAGGGGAGACGCCGCACTGAAGCTTTCTTT.

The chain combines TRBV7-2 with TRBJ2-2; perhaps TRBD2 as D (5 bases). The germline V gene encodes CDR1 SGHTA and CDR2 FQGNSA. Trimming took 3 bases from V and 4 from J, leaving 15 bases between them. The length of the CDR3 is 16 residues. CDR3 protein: CASSFNPPTSTGELFF. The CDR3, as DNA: TGTGCCAGCAGCTTCAACCCCCCAACTAGCACCGGGGAGCTGTTTTTT.

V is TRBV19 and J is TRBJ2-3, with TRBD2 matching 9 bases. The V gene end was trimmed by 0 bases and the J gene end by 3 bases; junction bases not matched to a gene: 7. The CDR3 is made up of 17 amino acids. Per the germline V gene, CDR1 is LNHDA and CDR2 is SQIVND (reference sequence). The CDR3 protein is CASSIDLRLAGTDTQYF. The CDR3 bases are TGTGCCAGTAGTATAGATCTGAGGCTAGCGGGGACAGATACGCAGTATTTT.